This TCR beta chain was sequenced during a study of blood T cell repertoires in COVID-19. Only in-frame clones appear in the TCRdb table, and some are missing; sequencing was by immunoSEQ multiplex PCR. The table lists some 28,000 clones, less than 90% of them singletons. V was shortened by 0 bases and J by 0 bases, with 12 bases between the two germline ends. This CDR3 spans 17 amino acids. Germline CDR1 reads LGHNA; CDR2 reads YNFKEQ. Specimen: peripheral blood. The genes are TRBV4-2 and TRBJ1-5; unclear D gene. This sequence was found in a human donor in a cohort sampled during active COVID-19. The CDR3 here is CASSQEKGGNSNQPQHF. The CDR3 DNA follows: TGTGCCAGCAGCCAAGAAAAGGGAGGGAATAGCAATCAGCCCCAGCATTTT.